This T cell receptor beta chain stems from a study of glioma-infiltrating T cells after dendritic cell vaccination. Across the study: Dendritic cells derived from monocytes and pulsed with autologous tumor lysate formed the vaccine.

Points from the study as a whole: Patients with more pretreatment TILs had longer time to progression and survival. Complete blood and tumor specimen sets were limited to few patients.

Time point defined: after dendritic cell vaccination, including at tumor progression/relapse. A remark on this clone: Its antigen is still unknown.

Produced via immunoSEQ multiplex PCR; TCRdb's table is partial and in-frame only. This table holds 55,000 to 75,000 clones, around 83% found once. This CDR3 has 13 amino acids. Germline CDR1 SGHNT, CDR2 YENEEA. This sequence joins TRBV11-3 and TRBJ2-5; tentatively, D is TRBD1 (6 bases). The J call is uncertain, as TRBJ2-7 better fits the DNA end. The starting material was blood, obtained after dendritic cell vaccination. The TCR sequence derives from a human donor with glioblastoma. CDR3 sequence reads: CASSDRTFYEQYF. Written as DNA, the CDR3 is TGTGCCAGCAGCGACAGGACCTTCTACGAGCAGTACTTC.